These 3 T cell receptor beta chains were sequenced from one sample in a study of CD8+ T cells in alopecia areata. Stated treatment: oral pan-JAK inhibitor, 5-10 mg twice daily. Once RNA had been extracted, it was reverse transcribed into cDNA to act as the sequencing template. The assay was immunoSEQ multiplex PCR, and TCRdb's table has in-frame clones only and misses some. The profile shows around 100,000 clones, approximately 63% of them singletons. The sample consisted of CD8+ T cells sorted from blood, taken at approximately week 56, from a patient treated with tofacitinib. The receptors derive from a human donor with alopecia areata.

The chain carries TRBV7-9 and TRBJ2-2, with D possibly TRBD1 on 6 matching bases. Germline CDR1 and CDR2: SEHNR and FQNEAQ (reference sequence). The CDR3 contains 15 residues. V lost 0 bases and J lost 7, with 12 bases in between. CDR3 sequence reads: CASSLADGGSGELFF. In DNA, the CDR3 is TGTGCCAGCAGCTTAGCAGATGGGGGCAGCGGGGAGCTGTTTTTT.

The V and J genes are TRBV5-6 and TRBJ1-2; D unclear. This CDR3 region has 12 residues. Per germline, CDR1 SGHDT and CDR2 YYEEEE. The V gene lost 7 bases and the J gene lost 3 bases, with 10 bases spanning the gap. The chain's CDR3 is CASFSRHYGYTF. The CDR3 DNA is TGTGCCAGCTTTTCGCGACACTATGGCTACACCTTC. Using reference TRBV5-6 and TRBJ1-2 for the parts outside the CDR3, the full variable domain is DAGVTQSPTHLIKTRGQQVTLRCSPKSGHDTVSWYQQALGQGPQFIFQYYEEEERQRGNFPDRFSGHQFPNYSSELNVNALLLGDSALYLCASFSRHYGYTFGSGTRLTVV.

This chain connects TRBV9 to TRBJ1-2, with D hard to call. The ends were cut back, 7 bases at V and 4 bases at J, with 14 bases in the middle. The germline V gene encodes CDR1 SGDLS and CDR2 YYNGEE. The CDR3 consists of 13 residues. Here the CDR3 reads CASGGVLPYGYTF. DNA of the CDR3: TGTGCCAGCGGCGGGGTTTTACCCTATGGCTACACCTTC.